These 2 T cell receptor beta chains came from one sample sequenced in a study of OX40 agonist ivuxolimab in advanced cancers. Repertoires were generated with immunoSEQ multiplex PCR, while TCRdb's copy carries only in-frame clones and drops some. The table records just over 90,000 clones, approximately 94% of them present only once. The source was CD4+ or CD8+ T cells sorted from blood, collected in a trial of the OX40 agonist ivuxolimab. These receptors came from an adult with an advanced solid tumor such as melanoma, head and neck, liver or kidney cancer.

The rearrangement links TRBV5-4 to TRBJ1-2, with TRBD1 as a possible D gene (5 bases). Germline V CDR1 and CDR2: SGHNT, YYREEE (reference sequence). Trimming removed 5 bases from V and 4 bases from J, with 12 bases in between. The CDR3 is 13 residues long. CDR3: CASRPGWAYGYTF. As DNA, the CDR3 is TGTGCCAGCAGACCAGGGTGGGCCTATGGCTACACCTTC.

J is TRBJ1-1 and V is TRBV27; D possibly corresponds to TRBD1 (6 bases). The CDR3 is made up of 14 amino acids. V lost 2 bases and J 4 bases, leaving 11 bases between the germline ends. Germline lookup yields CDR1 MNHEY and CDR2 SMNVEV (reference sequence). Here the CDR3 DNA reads TGTGCCAGCAGTTTAGGGGGGCAGGCCACTGAAGCTTTCTTT. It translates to CASSLGGQATEAFF.